A selection of T cell receptor beta chains follows, all from one sample in a study of T cell repertoires in cytomegalovirus infection. Each CDR3 protein is one row after TCRdb ran MiXCR on the reads. The sample holds around 280,000 distinct CDR3 sequences, about 9.1% seen once. Sequenced input: PBMCs. The receptors stem from a human donor in good health (CMV status not recorded). Some clones in this sample may be carry-over from other donors' samples. The conserved cysteine and the conserved F or W are not part of the CDR3 here. The D gene is left open where the match is weak.

D gene: TRBD1; J gene: TRBJ2-3; CDR3 length: 13; V gene: TRBV27; CDR3 protein: ATHRTGLGTDTQY
D gene: NA; J gene: TRBJ2-5; CDR3 length: 14; V gene: TRBV3-1; CDR3 protein: ASSQDWASTQETQY
D gene: TRBD2; J gene: TRBJ2-5; CDR3 length: 13; V gene: TRBV19; CDR3 protein: ASSIDPRTRGTQY
D gene: NA; J gene: TRBJ1-4; CDR3 length: 10; V gene: TRBV7-2; CDR3 protein: ASSATGEKLF
D gene: TRBD1; J gene: TRBJ1-2; CDR3 length: 16; V gene: TRBV7-9; CDR3 protein: ASSLTAKLGQGEDGYT
D gene: TRBD2; J gene: TRBJ2-5; CDR3 length: 12; V gene: TRBV4-1; CDR3 protein: ASGRSGDRETQY
D gene: TRBD2; J gene: TRBJ2-1; CDR3 length: 9; V gene: TRBV7-2; CDR3 protein: ASSLERGQF
D gene: TRBD1; J gene: TRBJ2-5; CDR3 length: 14; V gene: TRBV23-1; CDR3 protein: ASRFPGQGGQETQY
D gene: NA; J gene: TRBJ1-2; CDR3 length: 9; V gene: TRBV25-1; CDR3 protein: ASSDRYGYT
D gene: NA; J gene: TRBJ2-5; CDR3 length: 12; V gene: TRBV10-2; CDR3 protein: ASKEGGLSETQY
D gene: NA; J gene: TRBJ1-3; CDR3 length: 14; V gene: TRBV7-2; CDR3 protein: ASSLRWAYSGNTIY
D gene: NA; J gene: TRBJ2-3; CDR3 length: 10; V gene: TRBV28; CDR3 protein: ASSSLSNTQY
D gene: NA; J gene: TRBJ2-2; CDR3 length: 14; V gene: TRBV7-3; CDR3 protein: ASSLGGQGNTGELF
D gene: TRBD1; J gene: TRBJ1-5; CDR3 length: 13; V gene: TRBV15; CDR3 protein: ATSRLGGWGQPQH
D gene: TRBD1; J gene: TRBJ2-5; CDR3 length: 12; V gene: TRBV20-1; CDR3 protein: SAQDRGEQETQY
D gene: NA; J gene: TRBJ2-1; CDR3 length: 11; V gene: TRBV7-9; CDR3 protein: ASSLGLNNEQF
D gene: NA; J gene: TRBJ1-2; CDR3 length: 7; V gene: TRBV20-1; CDR3 protein: SARYFSD
D gene: TRBD1; J gene: TRBJ1-5; CDR3 length: 13; V gene: TRBV28; CDR3 protein: ASSLMTGLNQPQH
D gene: NA; J gene: TRBJ1-2; CDR3 length: 13; V gene: TRBV3-1; CDR3 protein: ASSLRQAAIYGYT
D gene: NA; J gene: TRBJ1-5; CDR3 length: 13; V gene: TRBV6-2/TRBV6-3; CDR3 protein: ASHLDRLSNQPQH
D gene: TRBD2; J gene: TRBJ2-3; CDR3 length: 15; V gene: TRBV7-2; CDR3 protein: ASSVTFGGAGADTQY
D gene: NA; J gene: TRBJ2-2; CDR3 length: 12; V gene: TRBV19; CDR3 protein: ASSIMSDTGELF
D gene: NA; J gene: TRBJ2-1; CDR3 length: 11; V gene: TRBV5-1; CDR3 protein: ASSYAVNNEQF
D gene: TRBD1; J gene: TRBJ2-5; CDR3 length: 15; V gene: TRBV7-9; CDR3 protein: ASSLRTGAVYQETQY
D gene: NA; J gene: TRBJ2-1; CDR3 length: 11; V gene: TRBV20-1; CDR3 protein: IPGSSSYNEQF
D gene: NA; J gene: TRBJ2-5; CDR3 length: 12; V gene: TRBV20-1; CDR3 protein: SARVPQNQETQY
D gene: NA; J gene: TRBJ1-2; CDR3 length: 11; V gene: TRBV9; CDR3 protein: ASMRDTVRGYT
D gene: NA; J gene: TRBJ2-4; CDR3 length: 13; V gene: TRBV14; CDR3 protein: ASSQELTGRIIQY
D gene: TRBD1; J gene: TRBJ1-3; CDR3 length: 12; V gene: TRBV28; CDR3 protein: ASIPGTDGNTIY
D gene: TRBD1; J gene: TRBJ1-6; CDR3 length: 11; V gene: TRBV12-3/TRBV12-4; CDR3 protein: ASSFRDRAGLH
D gene: NA; J gene: TRBJ1-2; CDR3 length: 14; V gene: TRBV6-6; CDR3 protein: ASSYSPDGANYGYT
D gene: TRBD1; J gene: TRBJ2-5; CDR3 length: 13; V gene: TRBV7-2; CDR3 protein: ASSSTGQIQETQY
D gene: NA; J gene: TRBJ2-2; CDR3 length: 15; V gene: TRBV7-6; CDR3 protein: ASSSYFNWESTGELF
D gene: NA; J gene: TRBJ2-1; CDR3 length: 10; V gene: TRBV20-1; CDR3 protein: SARFLYNEQF
D gene: TRBD1; J gene: TRBJ1-6; CDR3 length: 11; V gene: TRBV7-2; CDR3 protein: ASRGGAKTPLH
D gene: TRBD1; J gene: TRBJ1-2; CDR3 length: 13; V gene: TRBV7-9; CDR3 protein: ASSPPGQGNYGYT
D gene: TRBD2; J gene: TRBJ2-1; CDR3 length: 13; V gene: TRBV7-2; CDR3 protein: ASSRTGTSKHEQF
D gene: NA; J gene: TRBJ1-5; CDR3 length: 11; V gene: TRBV7-2; CDR3 protein: ASSFKVNQPQH
D gene: NA; J gene: TRBJ1-4; CDR3 length: 15; V gene: TRBV14; CDR3 protein: ASSLSGTILTNEKLF
D gene: NA; J gene: TRBJ1-2; CDR3 length: 11; V gene: TRBV20-1; CDR3 protein: SASRQLNYGYT